One sample yielded the 23 T cell receptor beta chains listed below, sequenced in a study of T cells in Graves' hyperthyroidism and ophthalmopathy. Amplified TCR beta CDR3 regions derived from RNA transcripts. TCR CDR3 underwent first-round RT-PCR with the HTBI primer set. TCRdb reprocessed the multiplex PCR reads via MiXCR and lists one record per CDR3 protein. This table holds 450,000 to 600,000 distinct CDR3 sequences, 13% to 15% found once. The sequencing input was blood. These receptors all stem from a woman aged 40 to 50 with Graves' hyperthyroidism.

This clonotype was detected many times. The chain couples TRBV28 to TRBJ2-6; D uncertain. V was cut by 5 bases and J by 4 bases, with 3 bases left in between. This CDR3 is 12 amino acids long. Germline V gene data show CDR1 as MDHEN and CDR2 as SYDVKM. CDR3 loop: CASSTGANVLTF. CDR3 in DNA: TGTGCCAGCAGTACCGGGGCCAACGTCCTGACTTTC. Filled out from reference TRBV28 and TRBJ2-6, the complete variable domain reads DVKVTQSSRYLVKRTGEKVFLECVQDMDHENMFWYRQDPGLGLRLIYFSYDVKMKEKGDIPEGYSVSREKKERFSLILESASTNQTSMYLCASSTGANVLTFGAGSRLTVL.

This clonotype was found many times. The chain carries TRBV27 and TRBJ1-2, with a tentative D call TRBD1 (5 bases). Germline loops: CDR1 MNHEY, CDR2 SMNVEV (reference sequence). Trimming pared 2 bases from V and 7 bases from J, leaving 14 bases between. The CDR3 totals 14 residues. For the CDR3, the DNA is TGTGCCAGCAGTTTACAGGGTATTTTCGGTGGCTACACCTTC. This translates into CASSLQGIFGGYTF.

The V call is TRBV12-3 or TRBV12-4, the J call TRBJ1-4; possible D gene TRBD1, 6 bases. The CDR3 covers 12 residues. Trimming took off 9 bases at V and 5 bases at J, with 10 bases between the two ends. CDR3: CASLQGNEKLFF. DNA of the CDR3: TGTGCCAGTCTCCAGGGGAATGAAAAACTGTTTTTT.

The J gene is TRBJ1-6, the V gene TRBV14; a possible D gene is TRBD1 (6 bases). The ends were cut back, 1 base at V and 9 bases at J, with 25 bases in the middle. CDR1 is SGHDN, CDR2 FVKESK, per germline. The CDR3 has 19 residues. CDR3: CASSQVFTGLFGGSSPLHF. The CDR3 DNA sequence: TGTGCCAGCAGCCAAGTGTTTACAGGGTTGTTTGGAGGATCTTCACCCCTCCACTTT.

This clonotype was detected only a few times. V is TRBV20-1 and J is TRBJ2-5; 11 positions match TRBD2. Looked up from germline, CDR1 is DFQATT and CDR2 is SNEGSKA (reference sequence). After removal of 4 bases from V and 9 bases from J, the junction contained 10 bases not matched to a gene. The CDR3 has 14 amino acids. In DNA form, the CDR3 reads TGCAGTGCTACGACTAGCGGGACCCCGGGGGCCCAGTACTTC. Encoded protein: CSATTSGTPGAQYF.

This clonotype was detected ten times or more. The CDR3 spells CASSFINRAYEQYF. For the CDR3, the DNA is TGTGCCAGCAGCTTCATCAACAGAGCCTACGAGCAGTACTTC. The chain has TRBV7-9 and TRBJ2-7; D remains unclear. In germline, CDR1 is SEHNR, CDR2 FQNEAQ (reference sequence). The CDR3 covers 14 residues. V gave up 3 bases and J gave up 2 bases, with 11 bases separating them.

This clonotype was observed many times. The gene calls are TRBV5-1 and TRBJ1-1, with D possibly matching TRBD1 (5 bases). From germline, CDR1 is SGHRS and CDR2 YFSETQ. CDR3 length equals 14 residues. The V and J ends lost 2 bases and 5 bases respectively, with 13 bases between them. The CDR3 DNA sequence: TGCGCCAGCAGCTTAGCCGCAGGGCTGACTGAAGCTTTCTTT. This encodes CASSLAAGLTEAFF.

This clonotype turned up a few times. The V call is TRBV29-1, the J call TRBJ1-4; TRBD1 agrees at 7 bases. The CDR3 extends over 13 amino acids. Germline loops: CDR1 SQVTM, CDR2 ANQGSEA. The J segment lost 5 bases and the V segment lost 7 bases, leaving 7 bases of the junction unmatched. The CDR3 reads CSARQGQNEKLFF. The CDR3 DNA follows: TGCAGCGCCCGACAGGGCCAGAATGAAAAACTGTTTTTT. The whole variable domain, filled in from reference TRBV29-1 and TRBJ1-4, reads SAVISQKPSRDICQRGTSLTIQCQVDSQVTMMFWYRQQPGQSLTLIATANQGSEATYESGFVIDKFPISRPNLTFSTLTVSNMSPEDSSIYLCSARQGQNEKLFFGSGTQLSVL.

Comments on this clonotype: The junction shows a germline mismatch at one end, possibly a read error. The V call is TRBV6-2 or TRBV6-3, the J call TRBJ1-5, with 11 bases that match TRBD1. The CDR3 covers 18 residues. CDR1 and CDR2 from the germline V gene are MNHEY and SVGEGT. The CDR3 nucleotides are TGTGCCAGCAGTTCAGAGGGACAGGGGGGAAACAGCAGTCAGCCCCAGCATTTT. Amino acids: CASSSEGQGGNSSQPQHF.

The rearrangement links TRBV9 to TRBJ1-4; tentative D call: TRBD1 (5 bases). CDR3 length: 15 amino acids. Trimming took 4 bases from V and 5 from J, leaving 15 bases between them. Germline V gives CDR1 SGDLS, CDR2 YYNGEE. The DNA of the CDR3 is TGTGCCAGCAGCCCCCGGGGGAGCCCAAATGAAAAACTGTTTTTT. This translates into CASSPRGSPNEKLFF.

The rearrangement joins TRBV7-6 to TRBJ1-1, with D maybe TRBD1 (6 bases). The CDR3 sequence is 15 residues long. Germline assignment: CDR1 SGHVS and CDR2 FNYEAQ. Trimming removed 5 bases from V and 2 bases from J, with 15 bases in between. CDR3 in amino acids: CASSPSGHTNTEAFF. CDR3 coding DNA: TGTGCCAGCAGCCCCTCGGGACACACAAACACTGAAGCTTTCTTT.

The sample holds a few counts of this clonotype. The J gene is TRBJ2-1, the V gene TRBV5-1; possible D gene TRBD2, 5 bases. CDR1 SGHRS and CDR2 YFSETQ come from the germline V gene. This CDR3 comprises 12 residues. V lost 1 base to trimming and J lost 8 bases, with 7 bases between them. The CDR3 region is CASSLYGDEQFF. Written as DNA, the CDR3 is TGCGCCAGCAGCTTGTACGGGGATGAGCAGTTCTTC.

CDR3 sequence: CASKPGQGPYEQYF. The CDR3 nucleotides are TGCGCCAGCAAACCGGGACAGGGGCCCTACGAGCAGTACTTC. This sequence joins TRBV5-1 and TRBJ2-7, with 10 nucleotides matching TRBD1. The junction had 5 bases not matched to a gene; V was cut back by 6 bases and J by 2 bases. Germline V gene data show CDR1 as SGHRS and CDR2 as YFSETQ. The CDR3 runs 14 residues.

This clonotype came up a few times. V usage is TRBV2 and J usage is TRBJ2-2, with 7 bases that match TRBD1. The CDR3 sequence is 15 residues long. After removal of 6 bases from V and 5 bases from J, the junction contained 9 bases not matched to a gene. The germline V gene has CDR1 SNHLY and CDR2 FYNNEI. In nucleotides, the CDR3 is TGTGCCAGCAGCCTACAGGGGTTGGGAACCGGGGAGCTGTTTTTT. Residues: CASSLQGLGTGELFF.

This clonotype was seen a few times. V gene TRBV3-1 combines with J gene TRBJ2-6; the D is unclear. V was trimmed by 2 bases and J by 0 bases, leaving 8 bases between them. CDR1 is LGHDT and CDR2 is YNNKEL in the germline V gene (reference sequence). The CDR3 extends over 16 amino acids. Here the CDR3 reads CASSQRRSSGANVLTF. CDR3 nucleotides: TGTGCCAGCAGCCAAAGGAGAAGCTCTGGGGCCAACGTCCTGACTTTC. Filled out from reference TRBV3-1 and TRBJ2-6, the complete variable domain reads DTAVSQTPKYLVTQMGNDKSIKCEQNLGHDTMYWYKQDSKKFLKIMFSYNNKELIINETVPNRFSPKSPDKAHLNLHINSLELGDSAVYFCASSQRRSSGANVLTFGAGSRLTVL.

This clonotype was found many times. V and J are TRBV12-3 or TRBV12-4 and TRBJ2-2; D may be TRBD1 or TRBD2 (5 bases each). Trimming left V 6 bases short and J 0 bases short, with 14 bases between. This CDR3 is 16 amino acids long. CDR3 nucleotide sequence: TGTGCCAGCAGCCGCCCGGGACGGGCGAACACCGGGGAGCTGTTTTTT. It encodes CASSRPGRANTGELFF.

This clonotype was counted a few times. The genes are TRBV7-2 and TRBJ1-6, with 7 bases that match TRBD1. J lost 5 bases, V lost 8 bases, and 12 bases had no gene match. The CDR3 runs 16 residues. Germline CDR1 and CDR2: SGHTA and FQGNSA. The DNA for the CDR3 is TGTGCCAGCGGCCACCGACCGGGACAGAATAATTCACCCCTCCACTTT. This codes for CASGHRPGQNNSPLHF.

This chain links TRBV9 with TRBJ2-2; TRBD2 matches 11 bases. The CDR3 is made up of 18 amino acids. The germline V gene has CDR1 SGDLS and CDR2 YYNGEE. V lost 0 bases, J lost 2 bases, and 6 bases stayed unmatched. The CDR3 DNA is TGTGCCAGCAGCGTAGAATGGGGACTAGCGGCAAACACCGGGGAGCTGTTTTTT. Translated: CASSVEWGLAANTGELFF.

This clonotype was picked up many times. The J gene is TRBJ2-3, the V gene TRBV27; D might be TRBD1 (6 bases). The CDR3 consists of 15 residues. Germline assignment: CDR1 MNHEY and CDR2 SMNVEV (reference sequence). The ends were cut back, 6 bases at V and 1 base at J, with 14 bases in the middle. CDR3 in DNA: TGTGCCAGCAGCGCTCAGGGGATTCGCACAGATACGCAGTATTTT. This codes for CASSAQGIRTDTQYF.

This clonotype was seen ten or more times. A junction boundary mismatches the germline segment, possibly from a read error. This chain uses TRBV18 with TRBJ2-7, with D perhaps being TRBD1 or TRBD2 (5 bases each). Germline V gives CDR1 KGHSH, CDR2 LQKENI. This CDR3 has 13 amino acids. CDR3 amino acids: CASSPGTLYEQYF. CDR3 sequence (DNA): TGCGCCAGCAGCCCCGGGACCTTGTACGAGCAGTACTTC.

In its sample, this clonotype was seen many times. The rearrangement joins TRBV5-1 to TRBJ1-1; no clear D. Trimming cost V 1 base and J 0 bases, with 10 bases left between them. This CDR3 is built from 15 residues. CDR1 is SGHRS and CDR2 is YFSETQ in the germline V gene. For the CDR3, the DNA is TGCGCCAGCAGCTTGTCCGGGGAAATGAACACTGAAGCTTTCTTT. It encodes CASSLSGEMNTEAFF. Using reference TRBV5-1 and TRBJ1-1 for the parts outside the CDR3, the full variable domain is KAGVTQTPRYLIKTRGQQVTLSCSPISGHRSVSWYQQTPGQGLQFLFEYFSETQRNKGNFPGRFSGRQFSNSRSEMNVSTLELGDSALYLCASSLSGEMNTEAFFGQGTRLTVV.

CDR3 in amino acids: CASSLDPGTRDNEQFF. In nucleotides, the CDR3 is TGTGCCAGCAGCTTAGATCCTGGGACTAGAGACAATGAGCAGTTCTTC. The rearrangement links TRBV11-2 to TRBJ2-1; 8 bases are shared with TRBD2. J lost 5 bases, V lost 0 bases, and 6 bases had no gene match. The length of the CDR3 is 16 residues. The germline V gene has CDR1 SGHAT and CDR2 FQNNGV.

This clonotype showed up just a few times. A read error may be the cause here, since a much bigger clone is one base away. The chain combines TRBV2 with TRBJ1-1; no clear D gene. Per germline, CDR1 SNHLY and CDR2 FYNNEI. CDR3 length: 12 amino acids. The CDR3, as DNA: TGTGCCTGCAGTGAAGGGATCACTGAAGCTTTCTTT. This encodes CACSEGITEAFF.